Sequencing of this T cell receptor beta chain was carried out in a study of CD8 T cells in Susac syndrome. Study in general: Treatment status at blood draw for the Susac syndrome patients was therapy-naive, corticosteroids, or intravenous immunoglobulin alone.

Germline CDR1 and CDR2: SEHNR and FQNEAQ (reference sequence). V lost 6 bases, J lost 6 bases, and 17 bases lay in between. The CDR3 has 15 amino acids. A word on this clonotype: Its matching antigen is unknown.

Random hexamers were used to reverse transcribe 0.5 to 1 ug of RNA. TCRdb itself ran the immunoSEQ multiplex PCR reads through MiXCR, one entry per CDR3 protein. Altogether around 81,000 distinct CDR3 sequences are present, 94% being singletons, with the ten largest covering approximately 0.92%. Points from the study as a whole: Clonal CD8+ expansion in Susac was highest in TEMRA cells and active patients.

The receptor comes from a human donor with Susac syndrome. V is TRBV7-9 and J is TRBJ2-2; D might be TRBD2 (5 bases). Sequenced sample: CD8+ T cells from PBMCs. The CDR3: CASSSATGSPGELFF. The CDR3 DNA reads as TGTGCCAGCAGTTCGGCAACGGGATCCCCCGGGGAGCTGTTTTTT.